The 28 T cell receptor beta chains in this list originate from one sample, sequenced in a study of cytomegalovirus exposure and HLA in healthy donors. The PCR contained 60 Vbeta and 13 Jbeta primers. TCRdb's copy holds only in-frame clones and misses some; the assay was immunoSEQ multiplex PCR. The sample yields under 200,000 clones, 85% seen once. What was sequenced was PBMCs. Every receptor here comes from a man between 25 and 39 years old in good health and CMV-seropositive.

The chain couples TRBV5-1 to TRBJ1-3, with D unclear. Per the germline V gene, CDR1 is SGHRS and CDR2 is YFSETQ. The V gene lost 1 base and the J gene lost 0 bases, with 14 bases spanning the gap. CDR3 length: 17 residues. DNA for the CDR3: TGCGCCAGCAGCTTGTCCAACTACGGAAGCTCTGGAAACACCATATATTTT. This translates into CASSLSNYGSSGNTIYF.

The chain employs TRBV25-1 and TRBJ1-4; weak D call: TRBD1 (6 bases). The CDR3 covers 15 residues. The ends were cut back, 2 bases at V and 6 bases at J, with 13 bases in the middle. CDR1 is MGHDK, CDR2 SYGVNS, per germline. The CDR3: CASSEPMRTDEKLFF. Here the CDR3 DNA reads TGTGCCAGCAGTGAACCCATGAGGACAGATGAAAAACTGTTTTTT. The entire variable domain, with the rest obtained from reference TRBV25-1 and TRBJ1-4, is as follows: EADIYQTPRYLVIGTGKKITLECSQTMGHDKMYWYQQDPGMELHLIHYSYGVNSTEKGDLSSESTVSRIRTEHFPLTLESARPSHTSQYLCASSEPMRTDEKLFFGSGTQLSVL.

This clone was detected once. This sequence joins TRBV28 and TRBJ2-3; 14 bases line up with TRBD2. CDR1 is MDHEN, CDR2 SYDVKM, per germline. V lost 7 bases to trimming and J lost 5 bases; unmatched junction nucleotides: 14. The CDR3 has 18 amino acids. This CDR3 reads CASTYPGLAGAEGDTQYF. In DNA, the CDR3 is TGTGCCAGCACCTACCCGGGACTAGCGGGAGCTGAGGGAGATACGCAGTATTTT.

The genes are TRBV5-8 and TRBJ1-2; D is undetermined. Per the germline V gene, CDR1 is SGHTS and CDR2 is YDEGEE. V gave up 3 bases and J gave up 3 bases, with 6 bases separating them. This CDR3 region has 12 residues. The CDR3 coding sequence is TGTGCCAGCAGCTCGTTATACTATGGCTACACCTTC. It translates to CASSSLYYGYTF.

The rearrangement links TRBV7-2 to TRBJ2-4; possible D gene TRBD2, 6 bases. CDR1 is SGHTA and CDR2 is FQGNSA in the germline V gene. This CDR3 contains 15 residues. With 0 bases removed from V and 6 bases from J, the gap between germline ends came to 12 bases. Written as DNA, the CDR3 is TGTGCCAGCAGCTTAGCCTGGCGGGACCGAAACATTCAGTACTTC. It encodes CASSLAWRDRNIQYF. Filled out from reference TRBV7-2 and TRBJ2-4, the complete variable domain reads GAGVSQSPSNKVTEKGKDVELRCDPISGHTALYWYRQSLGQGLEFLIYFQGNSAPDKSGLPSDRFSAERTGGSVSTLTIQRTQQEDSAVYLCASSLAWRDRNIQYFGAGTRLSVL.

This chain uses TRBV30 with TRBJ1-6; D not resolved. The CDR3 totals 14 residues. CDR1 GTSNPN and CDR2 SVGIG come from the germline V gene (reference sequence). Trimming shortened V by 2 bases and J by 0 bases, and 5 bases separated the two germline ends. CDR3 protein: CAWSRDSYNSPLHF. The CDR3 DNA reads as TGTGCCTGGAGTCGGGACTCCTATAATTCACCCCTCCACTTT.

In DNA, the CDR3 is TGTGCCAGCAGCGGGGGGGCGATCACTGAAGCTTTCTTT. Residues: CASSGGAITEAFF. The rearrangement links TRBV7-6 to TRBJ1-1; tentative D call: TRBD1 (6 bases). Trimming cost V 5 bases and J 4 bases, with 11 bases left between them. The CDR3 spans 13 residues. CDR1 SGHVS and CDR2 FNYEAQ come from the germline V gene.

The CDR3 sequence is CASGKHTGELFF. The CDR3 nucleotides read TGTGCTAGTGGTAAGCACACCGGGGAGCTGTTTTTT. The genes are TRBV12-5 and TRBJ2-2; D not certain. V lost 5 bases and J lost 3, with 4 bases in between. CDR1 is LGHNT, CDR2 FRNRAP, per germline. CDR3 length: 12 amino acids. Looking up the rest from reference TRBV12-5 and TRBJ2-2 gives the full variable domain: DARVTQTPRHKVTEMGQEVTMRCQPILGHNTVFWYRQTMMQGLELLAYFRNRAPLDDSGMPKDRFSAEMPDATLATLKIQPSEPRDSAVYFCASGKHTGELFFGEGSRLTVL.

The chain has TRBV18 and TRBJ2-1; TRBD2 agrees at 15 bases. CDR3 length: 16 amino acids. J was trimmed by 8 bases and V by 0 bases; bases with no gene match: 2. Germline CDR1 KGHSH, CDR2 LQKENI. The CDR3 spells CASSPPGLAGGYEQFF. For the CDR3, the DNA is TGTGCCAGCTCACCACCGGGACTAGCGGGAGGCTATGAGCAGTTCTTC.

The CDR3 reads CARPWGRLGGYEQYF. The CDR3 DNA reads TGTGCCAGACCTTGGGGGAGGCTGGGGGGTTACGAGCAGTACTTC. The J gene is TRBJ2-7, the V gene TRBV5-3, with D perhaps TRBD2 (6 bases). TRBV5-3 is labeled an ORF, and its function is uncertain. Trimming removed 7 bases from V and 4 bases from J, with 21 bases in between. CDR3 length: 15 residues.

This sequence joins TRBV11-3 and TRBJ2-5; no definite D call. Germline V gene sequence: CDR1 SGHNT, CDR2 YENEEA. The CDR3 spans 15 residues. V lost 5 bases, J lost 4 bases, and 17 bases lay in between. This CDR3 is CASSPQDHNRETQYF. The CDR3 DNA reads TGTGCCAGCAGCCCTCAAGATCACAACCGAGAGACCCAGTACTTC. Full variable domain (outside the CDR3, taken from reference TRBV11-3 and TRBJ2-5): EAGVVQSPRYKIIEKKQPVAFWCNPISGHNTLYWYLQNLGQGPELLIRYENEEAVDDSQLPKDRFSAERLKGVDSTLKIQPAELGDSAVYLCASSPQDHNRETQYFGPGTRLLVL.

The rearrangement uses TRBV27 and TRBJ2-2, with 12 nucleotides matching TRBD2. The CDR3 consists of 18 residues. CDR1 MNHEY and CDR2 SMNVEV come from the germline V gene (reference sequence). V trimming: 1 base; J trimming: 10 bases; junction bases outside the gene matches: 13. The CDR3 spells CASSLYGDGLAGKEELFF. In DNA form, the CDR3 reads TGTGCCAGCAGTTTATATGGGGATGGACTAGCGGGAAAGGAGGAGCTGTTTTTT.

This rearrangement joins TRBV18 to TRBJ2-3; the match to TRBD1 covers 8 bases. The CDR3 loop spans 13 amino acids. CDR1 and CDR2 (germline): KGHSH, LQKENI. J lost 2 bases, V lost 8 bases, and 3 bases had no gene match. The CDR3 here is CASQGQVTDTQYF. CDR3 bases: TGTGCCAGCCAGGGACAGGTCACAGATACGCAGTATTTT.

The rearrangement links TRBV7-9 to TRBJ1-3; 7 bases align to TRBD1. Unmatched junction bases numbered 5, after V lost 5 bases and J lost 4 bases. This CDR3 is built from 14 residues. In germline, CDR1 is SEHNR, CDR2 FQNEAQ (reference sequence). CDR3: CASSPTGIGNTIYF. As DNA, the CDR3 is TGTGCCAGCAGCCCGACAGGGATCGGAAACACCATATATTTT.

This clone was observed once. The chain links TRBV4-3 to TRBJ2-3; D uncertain. The CDR3 loop spans 18 amino acids. Trimming took 0 bases from V and 4 from J, leaving 20 bases between them. Germline V gene sequence: CDR1 LGHNA, CDR2 YSLEER. CDR3 bases: TGCGCCAGCAGCCAAGACTGGGCGTCGCTATATTACCCAGATACGCAGTATTTT. Translated: CASSQDWASLYYPDTQYF.

This CDR3 is CASSKRGQGKHGPEAFF. The CDR3 nucleotides are TGTGCCAGCAGCAAACGGGGACAGGGTAAGCACGGACCTGAAGCTTTCTTT. The chain recombines TRBV21-1 with TRBJ1-1; TRBD1 is the table's D call, not checked against the DNA. TRBV21-1 is flagged as a pseudogene. The CDR3 runs 17 residues.

The chain links TRBV19 to TRBJ2-1; 9 positions match TRBD2. CDR1 is LNHDA, CDR2 SQIVND, per germline (reference sequence). J gave up 8 bases and V 4 bases, and 9 bases lay outside the gene matches. The CDR3 is 15 amino acids. CDR3: CASSTTSGLMDEQFF. CDR3 nucleotides: TGTGCCAGTAGTACTACTAGCGGGTTAATGGATGAGCAGTTCTTC.

This clone occurred once. CDR3 DNA: TGTGCCAGCAGCTTAGCGCAGGGGGTTAGCACAGATACGCAGTATTTT. Its translation is CASSLAQGVSTDTQYF. V usage is TRBV7-6 and J usage is TRBJ2-3; the match to TRBD1 covers 7 bases. The CDR3 is made up of 16 amino acids. V dropped 0 bases and J dropped 0; count of bases not matched to a gene: 3. Germline V lookup: CDR1 SGHVS, CDR2 FNYEAQ. The variable domain in full, completed from reference TRBV7-6 and TRBJ2-3, reads GAGVSQSPRYKVTKRGQDVALRCDPISGHVSLYWYRQALGQGPEFLTYFNYEAQQDKSGLPNDRFSAERPEGSISTLTIQRTEQRDSAMYRCASSLAQGVSTDTQYFGPGTRLTVL.

The rearrangement joins TRBV7-3 to TRBJ2-2; 7 bases match TRBD2. Germline V gives CDR1 SGHTA, CDR2 FQGTGA. The J segment lost 4 bases and the V segment lost 1 base, leaving 6 bases of the junction unmatched. The CDR3 totals 16 residues. The CDR3 DNA follows: TGTGCCAGCAGCTTAAGCTCGGGAGGTGGCACCGGGGAGCTGTTTTTT. This encodes CASSLSSGGGTGELFF.

The V and J genes are TRBV11-3 and TRBJ2-3; 7 bases agree with TRBD2. This CDR3 is 16 amino acids long. V trimming: 5 bases; J trimming: 0 bases; junction bases outside the gene matches: 8. The germline V gene has CDR1 SGHNT and CDR2 YENEEA. The CDR3 sequence: CASSQGLTLSTDTQYF. The CDR3 region has the DNA TGTGCCAGCAGCCAGGGACTAACCCTTAGCACAGATACGCAGTATTTT.

This clone turned up a few times. CDR3 residues: CASSQDLGASRQYF. The CDR3 DNA sequence: TGTGCCAGCAGCCAAGATTTAGGAGCTAGCAGGCAGTATTTT. V and J are TRBV14 and TRBJ2-3, with D maybe TRBD2 (5 bases). The CDR3 runs to 14 residues. Trimming removed 0 bases from V and 11 bases from J, with 15 bases in between. Germline V gene sequence: CDR1 SGHDN, CDR2 FVKESK. Filled out from reference TRBV14 and TRBJ2-3, the complete variable domain reads EAGVTQFPSHSVIEKGQTVTLRCDPISGHDNLYWYRRVMGKEIKFLLHFVKESKQDESGMPNNRFLAERTGGTYSTLKVQPAELEDSGVYFCASSQDLGASRQYFGPGTRLTVL.

CDR3 bases: TGTGCCAGCAGTTTTGTTGGGGCCGGGGAGCAGTACTTC. It translates to CASSFVGAGEQYF. The rearrangement uses TRBV27 and TRBJ2-7; tentatively, D is TRBD1 (5 bases). The ends were cut back, 3 bases at V and 7 bases at J, with 13 bases in the middle. Germline CDR1 MNHEY, CDR2 SMNVEV (reference sequence). The CDR3 is 13 amino acids.

CDR3: CASSDPGGREGSNQPQHF. The CDR3, as DNA: TGTGCCAGCAGTGACCCCGGGGGGAGGGAGGGGAGCAATCAGCCCCAGCATTTT. The genes are TRBV6-1 and TRBJ1-5, with D maybe TRBD1 (5 bases). Germline CDR1 is MNHNS and CDR2 is SASEGT. Trimming removed 3 bases at V and 1 base at J, with 19 bases between. The CDR3 extends over 18 amino acids.

This clone showed up just once. This chain uses TRBV7-2 with TRBJ2-2; 16 nucleotides agree with TRBD2. There are 16 residues in the CDR3. The germline V gene has CDR1 SGHTA and CDR2 FQGNSA. With 5 bases clipped from V and 5 bases from J, the junction kept 2 bases outside the gene matches. Written as DNA, the CDR3 is TGTGCCAGCAGCGGGGGACTAGCGGGAGGGACCGGGGAGCTGTTTTTT. Its protein is CASSGGLAGGTGELFF.

In its sample, this clone was seen a few times. The chain carries TRBV19 and TRBJ1-1; D not certain. Germline V gives CDR1 LNHDA, CDR2 SQIVND (reference sequence). This CDR3 is built from 13 residues. V was shortened by 1 base and J by 4 bases, with 7 bases between the two germline ends. CDR3 DNA: TGTGCCAGTAGTATAGCCAGTCGCACTGAAGCTTTCTTT. Its translation is CASSIASRTEAFF.

The rearrangement uses TRBV5-1 and TRBJ1-1, with 8 bases aligning to TRBD1. Trimming cost V 4 bases and J 4 bases; bases outside gene matches: 6. Looked up from germline, CDR1 is SGHRS and CDR2 is YFSETQ. The CDR3 is made up of 14 amino acids. The CDR3 is CASSQTGDGTEAFF. In DNA, the CDR3 is TGCGCCAGCAGCCAGACAGGGGACGGCACTGAAGCTTTCTTT. Full variable domain (remainder filled in from reference TRBV5-1 and TRBJ1-1): KAGVTQTPRYLIKTRGQQVTLSCSPISGHRSVSWYQQTPGQGLQFLFEYFSETQRNKGNFPGRFSGRQFSNSRSEMNVSTLELGDSALYLCASSQTGDGTEAFFGQGTRLTVV.

This clone was seen only a few times. The chain uses TRBV6-5 and TRBJ1-1; TRBD1 is a possible D gene (6 bases). CDR3 length: 11 amino acids. Germline V gene sequence: CDR1 MNHEY, CDR2 SVGAGI. V gave up 5 bases and J gave up 8 bases, with 9 bases separating them. The DNA for the CDR3 is TGTGCCAGCAGTAAGGGGGGGGAAGCTTTCTTT. Residues: CASSKGGEAFF.

The V call is TRBV18, the J call TRBJ2-7; TRBD2 matches at 8 bases. Germline V lookup: CDR1 KGHSH, CDR2 LQKENI. After removal of 3 bases from V and 9 bases from J, the junction contained 19 bases not matched to a gene. The CDR3 length is 17 residues. DNA for the CDR3: TGTGCCAGCTCACCGACTAGCGATCCCGCCCGCAGGGTAGGGCAGTACGTC. This translates into CASSPTSDPARRVGQYV.